This T cell receptor (beta chain) was recovered during a study of shared clonotypes between healthy human individuals. Generated by immunoSEQ multiplex PCR, the TCRdb table keeps only in-frame clones and is missing some. The sample holds some 2.3 million clones, more than 80% seen once. The V segment lost 6 bases and the J segment 4 bases; nucleotides outside the gene matches: 6. The germline V gene encodes CDR1 SNHLY and CDR2 FYNNEI. The CDR3 is 14 residues long. This clone was seen a handful of times. The chain uses TRBV2 and TRBJ1-1; 9 bases map to TRBD1. The origin of this receptor is a man aged 18 to 30 in good health. Some clones in this sample may be carry-over from other donors' samples. Sequencing input: naive CD4+ T cells from PBMCs. Stated subset: CD45RA+ positively selected. CDR3 sequence reads: CASRWDRAATEAFF. The DNA of the CDR3 is TGTGCCAGCAGATGGGACAGGGCGGCCACTGAAGCTTTCTTT.